This TCR beta chain was retrieved from a study of OX40 agonist ivuxolimab in advanced cancers. General study findings and limits: At 0.1 to 3.0 mg/kg and by week 6, CD4+ and CD8+ T cells in the blood had expanded clonally.

Autoimmune disease history or systemic immunosuppression disqualified patients. On this clone itself: The target antigen is unknown.

Data came from immunoSEQ multiplex PCR; TCRdb stores just in-frame clones and leaves some out. This table has fewer than 20,000 clones, 86% appearing once. With V trimmed by 5 bases and J by 6 bases, 16 bases remained unmatched. CDR1 is KGHSH, CDR2 LQKENI, per germline. The CDR3 covers 18 residues. The sequence was obtained from an adult with an advanced solid tumor such as melanoma, head and neck, liver or kidney cancer. The specimen was CD4+ or CD8+ T cells sorted from blood, collected in a trial of the OX40 agonist ivuxolimab. The chain is built from TRBV18 and TRBJ2-2, with 9 bases matching TRBD2. This CDR3 reads CASSSLAGGRADPGELFF. CDR3 sequence (DNA): TGTGCCAGCTCATCACTAGCGGGCGGACGGGCCGACCCCGGGGAGCTGTTTTTT.